One and the same sample provided the 4 T cell receptor beta chains below, sequenced in a study of vaccination and CD4 T cells after COVID-19. For these receptors, no antigen is known. The study sequenced cultured CD4+ T cell DNA using the Oncomine TCR Beta short-read assay. MiXCR was run by TCRdb on the PCR reads, yielding one entry per CDR3 protein. The table records roughly 5,000 distinct CDR3 sequences, more than 25% of them present only once. As for treatment: approximately nine-day PBMC culture with coronavirus spike peptide pools or control peptides (ViraFEST assay). CD4+ T lymphocytes from the unexposed donor were collected before the COVID-19 pandemic (2011-2018). The sample was CD4+ T cells from blood, cultured in vitro. The receptors stem from a human donor in good health.

The chain joins TRBV19 to TRBJ2-2; 8 bases agree with TRBD1. CDR3 length: 12 amino acids. V gave up 8 bases and J gave up 6 bases; unmatched junction bases: 2. From germline, CDR1 is LNHDA and CDR2 SQIVND (reference sequence). In nucleotides, the CDR3 is TGTGCCAGTTTGGACAGGGCCGGGGAGCTGTTTTTT. Its translation: CASLDRAGELFF. The whole variable domain, remainder taken from reference TRBV19 and TRBJ2-2, is DGGITQSPKYLFRKEGQNVTLSCEQNLNHDAMYWYRQDPGQGLRLIYYSQIVNDFQKGDIAEGYSVSREKKESFPLTVTSAQKNPTAFYLCASLDRAGELFFGEGSRLTVL.

This sequence joins TRBV20-1 and TRBJ2-3; 9 nucleotides match TRBD2. J lost 2 bases, V lost 4 bases, and 4 bases had no gene match. The CDR3 loop spans 14 amino acids. Germline loops: CDR1 DFQATT, CDR2 SNEGSKA (reference sequence). The CDR3 region is CSAIAGLATDTQYF. In DNA form, the CDR3 reads TGCAGTGCTATAGCGGGACTAGCCACAGATACGCAGTATTTT.

This chain joins TRBV7-9 and TRBJ1-5; D possibly corresponds to TRBD1 (5 bases). V was pared by 4 bases and J by 10 bases, with 17 bases between. CDR1 and CDR2 from the germline V gene are SEHNR and FQNEAQ (reference sequence). This CDR3 has 14 residues. CDR3 amino acids: CASSSGLSGGPQHF. CDR3 nucleotide sequence: TGTGCCAGCAGCTCCGGTCTGAGTGGGGGTCCCCAGCATTTT.

This clonotype appeared a few times. This chain uses TRBV20-1 with TRBJ1-1; TRBD1 is a possible D gene (5 bases). The CDR3 has 15 residues. Germline values: CDR1 DFQATT, CDR2 SNEGSKA (reference sequence). Trimming left V 3 bases short and J 0 bases short, with 14 bases between. The CDR3 spells CSARAGGIMNTEAFF. The CDR3 region has the DNA TGCAGTGCTAGGGCTGGGGGTATCATGAACACTGAAGCTTTCTTT.